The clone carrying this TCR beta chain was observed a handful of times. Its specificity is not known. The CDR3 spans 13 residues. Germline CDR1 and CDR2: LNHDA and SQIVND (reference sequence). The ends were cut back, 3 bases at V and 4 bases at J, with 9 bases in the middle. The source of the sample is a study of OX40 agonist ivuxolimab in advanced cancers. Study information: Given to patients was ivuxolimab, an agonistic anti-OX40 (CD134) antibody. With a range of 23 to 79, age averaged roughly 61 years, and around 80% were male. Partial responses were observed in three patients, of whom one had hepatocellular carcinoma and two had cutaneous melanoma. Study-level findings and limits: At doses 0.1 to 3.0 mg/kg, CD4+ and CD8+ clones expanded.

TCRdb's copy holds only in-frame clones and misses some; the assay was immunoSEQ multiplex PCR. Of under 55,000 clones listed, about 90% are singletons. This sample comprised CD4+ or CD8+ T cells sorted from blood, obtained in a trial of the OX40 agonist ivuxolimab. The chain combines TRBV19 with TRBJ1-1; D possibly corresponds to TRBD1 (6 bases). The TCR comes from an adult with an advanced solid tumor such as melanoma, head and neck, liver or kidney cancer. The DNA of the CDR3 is TGTGCCAGTAGTATTTTCAGGGGCACTGAAGCTTTCTTT. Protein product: CASSIFRGTEAFF.